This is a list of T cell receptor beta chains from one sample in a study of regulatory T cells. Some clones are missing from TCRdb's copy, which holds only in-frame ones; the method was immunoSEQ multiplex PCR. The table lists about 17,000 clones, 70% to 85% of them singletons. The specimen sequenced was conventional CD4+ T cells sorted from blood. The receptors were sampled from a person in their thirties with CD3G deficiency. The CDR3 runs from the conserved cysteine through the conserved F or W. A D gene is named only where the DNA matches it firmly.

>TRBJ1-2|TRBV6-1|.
CATYTRVHGYTF
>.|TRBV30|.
CAWSALSSYEQYF
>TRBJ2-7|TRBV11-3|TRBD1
CASSPGTGNEQYF
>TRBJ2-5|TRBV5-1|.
CASSLGRQGQETQYF
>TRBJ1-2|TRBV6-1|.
CASSEAGVRGYTF
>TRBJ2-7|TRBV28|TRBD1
CASSPGDRDAYEQYF
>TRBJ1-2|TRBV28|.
CASSPIHGRENWYGYTF
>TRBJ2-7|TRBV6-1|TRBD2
CASCLAGGNSYEQYF
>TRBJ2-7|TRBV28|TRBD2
CASSLRTSGISYEQYF
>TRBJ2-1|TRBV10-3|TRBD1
CAISYRGNEQFF